These T cell receptor beta chains were read from a single sample in a study of blood T cells in healthy people across ages. TCRdb reprocessed the 5' RACE reads with MiXCR, giving one entry per CDR3 protein. The sample lists some 1.5 million distinct CDR3 sequences, approximately 30% occurring once. Material: blood. The receptors originated from a woman under 40 in good health. CDR3s include the opening cysteine and the closing phenylalanine or tryptophan.

TRBV5-1	TRBJ1-2	CASSLEASDIRGYTF
TRBV30	TRBJ2-7	CAWSGGQNLYEQYF
TRBV5-1	TRBJ2-3	CASSARTSGGASTDTQYF
TRBV10-3	TRBJ2-7	CAISPGQGMDEQYF
TRBV20-1	TRBJ2-1	CSARSDYRNEQFF
TRBV5-1	TRBJ2-5	CASSPGLAGVWETQYF
TRBV18	TRBJ2-1	CASSPPGVAGENEQFF
TRBV29-1	TRBJ2-5	CSVPRQGKETQYF
TRBV7-2	TRBJ2-3	CASSEGILDTQYF
TRBV20-1	TRBJ1-5	CSASWPGESQPQHF
TRBV9	TRBJ1-2	CASSPGHGTLYGYTF
TRBV18	TRBJ2-1	CASSPNVPHNEQFF
TRBV11-2	TRBJ2-3	CASSDWTSGGGDTQYF
TRBV7-2	TRBJ1-4	CASSRDRVEKLFF
TRBV5-1	TRBJ2-5	CASSFMTRLETQYF
TRBV2	TRBJ2-3	CASSVQAEDSTDTQYF
TRBV12-5	TRBJ1-5	CASGRGVQPQHF
TRBV5-1	TRBJ2-7	CASSAGTSGALSYEQYF
TRBV12-3/TRBV12-4	TRBJ2-7	CVSSLLGQGSYEQYF
TRBV6-2/TRBV6-3	TRBJ2-7	CASSIRTDEQYF
TRBV6-2/TRBV6-3	TRBJ2-1	CASSRAASSGGYNEQFF
TRBV29-1	TRBJ1-2	CSVLTGDGGYTF
TRBV28	TRBJ2-1	CATRDPAFNEQFF